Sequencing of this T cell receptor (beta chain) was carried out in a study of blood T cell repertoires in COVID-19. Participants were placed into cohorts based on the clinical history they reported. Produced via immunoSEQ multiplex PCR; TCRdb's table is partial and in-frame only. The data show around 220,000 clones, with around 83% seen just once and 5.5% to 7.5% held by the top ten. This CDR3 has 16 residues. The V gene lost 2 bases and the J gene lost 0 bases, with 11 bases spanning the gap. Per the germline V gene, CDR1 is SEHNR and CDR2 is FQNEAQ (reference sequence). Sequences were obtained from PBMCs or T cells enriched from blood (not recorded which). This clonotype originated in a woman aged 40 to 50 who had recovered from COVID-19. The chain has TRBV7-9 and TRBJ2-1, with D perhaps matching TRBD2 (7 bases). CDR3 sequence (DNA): TGTGCCAGCAGCTTAATAGGGGGGGTCTCCTACAATGAGCAGTTCTTC. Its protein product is CASSLIGGVSYNEQFF.